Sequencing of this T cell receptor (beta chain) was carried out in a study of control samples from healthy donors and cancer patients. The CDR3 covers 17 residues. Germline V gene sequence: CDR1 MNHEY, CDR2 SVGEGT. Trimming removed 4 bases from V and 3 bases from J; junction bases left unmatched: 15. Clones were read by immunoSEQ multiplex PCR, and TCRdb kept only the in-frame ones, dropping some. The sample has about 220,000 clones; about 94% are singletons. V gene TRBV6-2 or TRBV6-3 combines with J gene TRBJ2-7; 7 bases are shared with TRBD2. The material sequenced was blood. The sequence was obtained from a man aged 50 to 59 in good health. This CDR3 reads CASSSHPWSGAYYEQYF. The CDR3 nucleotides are TGTGCCAGCAGTTCCCACCCTTGGAGCGGGGCTTACTACGAGCAGTACTTC.